Listed here are 7 T cell receptor beta chains from one sample, sequenced in a study of cytomegalovirus exposure and HLA in healthy donors. Assay used: immunoSEQ multiplex PCR; TCRdb lists only in-frame clones, some missing. This table has roughly 150,000 clones, more than 75% appearing once. The sequencing input was PBMCs. The receptors stem from a man younger than 35 in good health and CMV-seropositive.

The chain links TRBV7-6 to TRBJ2-2; TRBD2 is a possible D gene (6 bases). The V and J ends lost 1 base and 6 bases respectively, with 12 bases between them. The CDR3 is made up of 15 amino acids. Germline lookup yields CDR1 SGHVS and CDR2 FNYEAQ. The CDR3 sequence: CASSLDSGESGELFF. The CDR3 DNA follows: TGTGCCAGCAGCTTAGATAGCGGAGAATCCGGGGAGCTGTTTTTT.

The gene calls are TRBV7-9 and TRBJ2-2; TRBD2 matches at 10 bases. In germline, CDR1 is SEHNR, CDR2 FQNEAQ (reference sequence). The V and J ends lost 5 bases and 0 bases, in that order; junction bases with no gene match: 9. The CDR3 runs to 18 residues. CDR3 amino acids: CASSEPSGSAPNTGELFF. CDR3 nucleotides: TGTGCCAGCAGCGAACCTAGCGGGAGTGCCCCGAACACCGGGGAGCTGTTTTTT.

The V and J genes are TRBV15 and TRBJ2-7; 7 bases map to TRBD1. Trimming took 0 bases from V and 2 from J; bases not matched to a gene: 4. This CDR3 spans 15 amino acids. Germline V CDR1 and CDR2: LNHNV, YYDKDF (reference sequence). CDR3 loop: CATSRETGKPYEQYF. The CDR3 coding sequence is TGTGCCACCAGCAGAGAGACAGGGAAACCCTACGAGCAGTACTTC.

This chain joins TRBV11-2 and TRBJ2-7; 10 nucleotides match TRBD1. This CDR3 region has 16 residues. Germline V gene sequence: CDR1 SGHAT, CDR2 FQNNGV. The J segment lost 5 bases and the V segment lost 5 bases, leaving 12 bases of the junction unmatched. Written as DNA, the CDR3 is TGTGCCAGCAGCCCGCGATCCAGGACAGGGGGGAACGAGCAGTACTTC. Protein product: CASSPRSRTGGNEQYF.

This clone has more than one count but fewer than ten. The chain employs TRBV5-5 and TRBJ2-7, with no clear D. The CDR3 is made up of 14 amino acids. V dropped 4 bases and J dropped 2 bases, with 13 bases sitting between them. Germline CDR1 and CDR2: SGHKS and YYEKEE (reference sequence). The CDR3 protein is CASSPVRDPYEQYF. The CDR3 nucleotides read TGTGCCAGCAGCCCCGTGCGAGATCCCTACGAGCAGTACTTC.

This chain joins TRBV18 and TRBJ1-5; no reliable D call. Between the trimmed V and J ends, which lost 2 bases and 5 bases, there was a span of 7 bases. This CDR3 is built from 13 residues. Germline V CDR1 and CDR2: KGHSH, LQKENI. CDR3 loop: CASSPLEDQPQHF. Here the CDR3 DNA reads TGTGCCAGCTCACCATTAGAGGATCAGCCCCAGCATTTT.

The CDR3 is CAWSPNREDTQYF. CDR3 nucleotide sequence: TGTGCCTGGAGTCCGAACAGGGAAGATACGCAGTATTTT. V and J are TRBV30 and TRBJ2-3; possibly TRBD1 for D (6 bases). The length of the CDR3 is 13 residues. Germline CDR1 and CDR2: GTSNPN and SVGIG (reference sequence). Trimming stripped 2 bases from V and 5 bases from J, with 11 bases between.